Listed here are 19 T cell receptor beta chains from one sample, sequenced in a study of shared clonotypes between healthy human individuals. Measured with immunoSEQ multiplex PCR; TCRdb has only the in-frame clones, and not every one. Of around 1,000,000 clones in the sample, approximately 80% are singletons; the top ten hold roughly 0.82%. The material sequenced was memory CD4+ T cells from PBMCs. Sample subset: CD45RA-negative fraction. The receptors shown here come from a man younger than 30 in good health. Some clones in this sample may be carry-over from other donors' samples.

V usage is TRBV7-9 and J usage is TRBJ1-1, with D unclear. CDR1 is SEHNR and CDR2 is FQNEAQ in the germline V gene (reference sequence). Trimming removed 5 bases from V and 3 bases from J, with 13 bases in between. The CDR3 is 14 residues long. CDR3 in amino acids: CASSNGRSYTEAFF. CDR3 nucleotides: TGTGCCAGCAGCAACGGACGGTCGTACACTGAAGCTTTCTTT.

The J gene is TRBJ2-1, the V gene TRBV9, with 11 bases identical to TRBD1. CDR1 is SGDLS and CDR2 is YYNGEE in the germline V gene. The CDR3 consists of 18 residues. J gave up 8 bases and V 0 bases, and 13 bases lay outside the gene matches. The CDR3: CASSVEMVGGTGGDEQFF. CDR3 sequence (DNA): TGTGCCAGCAGCGTAGAGATGGTTGGCGGGACAGGGGGTGATGAGCAGTTCTTC. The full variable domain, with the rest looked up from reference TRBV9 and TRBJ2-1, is DSGVTQTPKHLITATGQRVTLRCSPRSGDLSVYWYQQSLDQGLQFLIQYYNGEERAKGNILERFSAQQFPDLHSELNLSSLELGDSALYFCASSVEMVGGTGGDEQFFGPGTRLTVL.

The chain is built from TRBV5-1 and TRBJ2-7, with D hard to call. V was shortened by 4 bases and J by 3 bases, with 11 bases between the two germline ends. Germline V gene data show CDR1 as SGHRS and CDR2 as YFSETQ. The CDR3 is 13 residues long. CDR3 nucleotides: TGCGCCAGCAGCGGGTCGGGCGTCTACGAGCAGTACTTC. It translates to CASSGSGVYEQYF.

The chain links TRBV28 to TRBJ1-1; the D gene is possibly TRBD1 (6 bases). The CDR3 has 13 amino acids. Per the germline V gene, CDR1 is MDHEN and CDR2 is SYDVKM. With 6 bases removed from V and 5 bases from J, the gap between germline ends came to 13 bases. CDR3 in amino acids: CASRLRGWTEAFF. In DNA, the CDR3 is TGTGCCAGCAGGCTAAGGGGGTGGACTGAAGCTTTCTTT.

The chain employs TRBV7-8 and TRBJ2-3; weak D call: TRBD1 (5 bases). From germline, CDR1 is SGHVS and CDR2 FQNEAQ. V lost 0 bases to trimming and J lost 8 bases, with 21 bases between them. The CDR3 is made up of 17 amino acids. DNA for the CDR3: TGTGCCAGCAGCTTAGCCGGTGCAGGGTTCGGAATAGTTACGCAGTATTTT. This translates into CASSLAGAGFGIVTQYF.

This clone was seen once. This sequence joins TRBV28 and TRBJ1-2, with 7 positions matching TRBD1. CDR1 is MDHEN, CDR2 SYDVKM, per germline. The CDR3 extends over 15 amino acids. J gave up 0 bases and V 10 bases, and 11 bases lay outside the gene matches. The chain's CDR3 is CAIGQAGIANYGYTF. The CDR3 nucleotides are TGTGCCATCGGACAGGCCGGAATCGCTAACTATGGCTACACCTTC.

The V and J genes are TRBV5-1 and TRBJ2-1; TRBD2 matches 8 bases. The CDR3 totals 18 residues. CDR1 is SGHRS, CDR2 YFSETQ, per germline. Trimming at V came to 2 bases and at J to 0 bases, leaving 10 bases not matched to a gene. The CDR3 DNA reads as TGCGCCAGCAGCTTAATACAAACTAGCGGTAGCTCCTACAATGAGCAGTTCTTC. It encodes CASSLIQTSGSSYNEQFF.

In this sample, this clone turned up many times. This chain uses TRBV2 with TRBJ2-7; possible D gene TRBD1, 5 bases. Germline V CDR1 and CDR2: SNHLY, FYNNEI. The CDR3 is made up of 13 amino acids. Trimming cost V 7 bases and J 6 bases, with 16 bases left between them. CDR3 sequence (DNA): TGTGCCAGCAACCCTTCTGGGGCGACCGAGCAGTACTTC. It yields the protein CASNPSGATEQYF. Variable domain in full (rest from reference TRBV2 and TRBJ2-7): EPEVTQTPSHQVTQMGQEVILRCVPISNHLYFYWYRQILGQKVEFLVSFYNNEISEKSEIFDDQFSVERPDGSNFTLKIRSTKLEDSAMYFCASNPSGATEQYFGPGTRLTVT.

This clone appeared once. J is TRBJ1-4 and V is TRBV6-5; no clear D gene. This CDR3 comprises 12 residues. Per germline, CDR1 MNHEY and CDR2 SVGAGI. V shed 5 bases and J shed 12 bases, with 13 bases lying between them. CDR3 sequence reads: CASSRREGELFF. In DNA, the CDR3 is TGTGCCAGCAGTCGCCGAGAGGGCGAACTGTTTTTT.

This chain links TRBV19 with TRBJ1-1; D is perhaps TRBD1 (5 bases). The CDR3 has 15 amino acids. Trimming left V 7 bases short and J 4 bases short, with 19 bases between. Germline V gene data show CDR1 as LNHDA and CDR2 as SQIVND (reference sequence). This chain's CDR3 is CASTPIGGGPTEAFF. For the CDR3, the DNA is TGTGCCAGTACACCCATCGGGGGGGGTCCCACTGAAGCTTTCTTT.

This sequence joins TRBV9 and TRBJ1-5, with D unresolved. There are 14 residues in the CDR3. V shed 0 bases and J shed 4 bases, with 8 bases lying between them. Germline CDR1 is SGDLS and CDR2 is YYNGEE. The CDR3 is CASSVGPANQPQHF. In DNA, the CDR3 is TGTGCCAGCAGCGTAGGGCCAGCTAATCAGCCCCAGCATTTT. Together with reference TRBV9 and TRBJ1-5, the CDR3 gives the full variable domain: DSGVTQTPKHLITATGQRVTLRCSPRSGDLSVYWYQQSLDQGLQFLIQYYNGEERAKGNILERFSAQQFPDLHSELNLSSLELGDSALYFCASSVGPANQPQHFGDGTRLSIL.

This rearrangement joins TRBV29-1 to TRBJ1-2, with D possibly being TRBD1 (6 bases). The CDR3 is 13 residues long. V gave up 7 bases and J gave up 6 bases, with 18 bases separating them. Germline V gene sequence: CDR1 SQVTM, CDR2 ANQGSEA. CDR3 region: CSAGAAGRHGYTF. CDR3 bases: TGCAGCGCGGGGGCGGCAGGGCGGCATGGCTACACCTTC. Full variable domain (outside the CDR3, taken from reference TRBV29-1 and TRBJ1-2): SAVISQKPSRDICQRGTSLTIQCQVDSQVTMMFWYRQQPGQSLTLIATANQGSEATYESGFVIDKFPISRPNLTFSTLTVSNMSPEDSSIYLCSAGAAGRHGYTFGSGTRLTVV.

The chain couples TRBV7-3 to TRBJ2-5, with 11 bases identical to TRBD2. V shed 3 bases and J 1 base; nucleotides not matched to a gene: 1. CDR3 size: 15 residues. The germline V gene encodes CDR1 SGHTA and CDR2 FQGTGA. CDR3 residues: CASSFTSGGQETQYF. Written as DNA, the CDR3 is TGTGCCAGCAGCTTTACTAGCGGGGGCCAAGAGACCCAGTACTTC.

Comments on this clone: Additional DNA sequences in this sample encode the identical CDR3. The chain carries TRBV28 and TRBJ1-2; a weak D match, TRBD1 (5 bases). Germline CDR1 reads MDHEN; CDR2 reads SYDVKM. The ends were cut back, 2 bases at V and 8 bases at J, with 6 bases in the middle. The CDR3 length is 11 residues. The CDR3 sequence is CASSLRDGYTF. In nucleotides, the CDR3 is TGTGCCAGCAGTTTAAGGGACGGCTACACCTTC.

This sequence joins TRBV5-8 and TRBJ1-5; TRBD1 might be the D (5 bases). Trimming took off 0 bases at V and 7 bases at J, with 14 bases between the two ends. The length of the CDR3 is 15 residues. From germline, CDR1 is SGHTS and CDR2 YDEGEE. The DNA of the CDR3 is TGTGCCAGCAGCTTGGTGGGGGGTATACGCCAGCCCCAGCATTTT. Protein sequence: CASSLVGGIRQPQHF. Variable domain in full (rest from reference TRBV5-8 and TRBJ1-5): EAGVTQSPTHLIKTRGQQATLRCSPISGHTSVYWYQQALGLGLQFLLWYDEGEERNRGNFPPRFSGRQFPNYSSELNVNALELEDSALYLCASSLVGGIRQPQHFGDGTRLSIL.

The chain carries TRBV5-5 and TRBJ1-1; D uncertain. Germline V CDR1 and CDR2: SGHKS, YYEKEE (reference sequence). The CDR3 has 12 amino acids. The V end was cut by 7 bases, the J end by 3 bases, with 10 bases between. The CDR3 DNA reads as TGTGCCAGCCGTAGAAGGGACACTGAAGCTTTCTTT. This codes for CASRRRDTEAFF.

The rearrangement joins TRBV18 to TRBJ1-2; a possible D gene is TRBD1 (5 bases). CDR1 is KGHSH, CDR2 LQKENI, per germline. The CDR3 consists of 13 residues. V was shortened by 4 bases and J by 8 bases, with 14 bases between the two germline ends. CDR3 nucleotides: TGTGCCAGCTCACTCCAGGGTGCTCAGGGCTACACCTTC. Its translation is CASSLQGAQGYTF.

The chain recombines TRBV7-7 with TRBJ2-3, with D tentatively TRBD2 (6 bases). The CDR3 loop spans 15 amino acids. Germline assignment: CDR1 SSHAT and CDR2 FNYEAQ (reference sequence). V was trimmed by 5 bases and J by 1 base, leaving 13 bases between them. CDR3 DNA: TGTGCCAGCAGCCTGGGTGGAGGGCGCACAGATACGCAGTATTTT. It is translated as CASSLGGGRTDTQYF.

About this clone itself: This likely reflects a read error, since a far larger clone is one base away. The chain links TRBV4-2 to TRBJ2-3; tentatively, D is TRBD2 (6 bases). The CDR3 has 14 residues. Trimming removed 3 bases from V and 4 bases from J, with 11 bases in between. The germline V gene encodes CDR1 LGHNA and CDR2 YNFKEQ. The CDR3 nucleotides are TGTGCCAGCAGCCACGGAGGGAACCCAGATACGCAGTATTTT. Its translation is CASSHGGNPDTQYF.